The 12 T cell receptor beta chains reported below all come from one sample, sequenced in a study of T cell repertoires in cytomegalovirus infection. The antigens these receptors bind are not known. TCRdb re-called the reads with MiXCR, one entry per CDR3 protein. The table records about 160,000 distinct CDR3 sequences, less than 25% of them present only once. This specimen consisted of CD8+ T cells from cultured PBMCs, obtained from culture after CMV antigen stimulation. The receptor source for this set is a human donor in good health (CMV status not recorded). Some clones in this sample may be carry-over from other donors' samples.

The V call is TRBV7-9, the J call TRBJ2-3; D is unclear. CDR1 and CDR2 from the germline V gene are SEHNR and FQNEAQ (reference sequence). CDR3 size: 12 residues. Trimming took 4 bases from V and 2 from J, leaving 4 bases between them. CDR3 nucleotides: TGTGCCAGCAGCTCCACCACAGATACGCAGTATTTT. This encodes CASSSTTDTQYF.

A few counts support this clonotype. The rearrangement joins TRBV7-2 to TRBJ1-4, with D perhaps TRBD1 (5 bases). In germline, CDR1 is SGHTA, CDR2 FQGNSA. Trimming took 6 bases from V and 11 from J, leaving 28 bases between them. The length of the CDR3 is 17 residues. The CDR3 DNA reads as TGTGCCAGCAGGCAACTTGGTCAGGGATTCACGGGGCTGAAACTGTTTTTT. It specifies CASRQLGQGFTGLKLFF. The full variable domain, in which reference TRBV7-2 and TRBJ1-4 provide the parts outside the CDR3, is GAGVSQSPSNKVTEKGKDVELRCDPISGHTALYWYRQSLGQGLEFLIYFQGNSAPDKSGLPSDRFSAERTGGSVSTLTIQRTQQEDSAVYLCASRQLGQGFTGLKLFFGSGTQLSVL.

This clonotype was counted between two and nine times. The chain is built from TRBV7-9 and TRBJ2-1, with 13 bases matching TRBD2. The CDR3 is 16 amino acids. The V segment lost 5 bases and the J segment 6 bases; nucleotides outside the gene matches: 7. The germline gives CDR1 SEHNR, CDR2 FQNEAQ (reference sequence). The CDR3 DNA sequence: TGTGCCAGCAGCCGTCAACTAGCGGGGGGGCTCAATGAGCAGTTCTTC. It encodes CASSRQLAGGLNEQFF.

The sample holds a few counts of this clonotype. The V call is TRBV7-8, the J call TRBJ2-3; 9 nucleotides agree with TRBD2. V shed 6 bases, J shed 4 bases, and the junction held 5 bases outside the gene matches. This CDR3 contains 14 residues. CDR1 and CDR2 (germline): SGHVS, FQNEAQ. In nucleotides, the CDR3 is TGTGCCAGCAGGATGGGACTAGCTGCAGATACGCAGTATTTT. Translating it yields CASRMGLAADTQYF.

This clonotype was seen a few times. This chain joins TRBV6-1 and TRBJ2-3; 9 bases map to TRBD1. With V trimmed by 2 bases and J by 0 bases, 6 bases remained unmatched. CDR1 and CDR2 from the germline V gene are MNHNS and SASEGT. This CDR3 is 17 amino acids long. The CDR3 sequence: CASSETGGRRSTDTQYF. The CDR3 DNA is TGTGCCAGCAGTGAAACAGGGGGCAGGCGTAGCACAGATACGCAGTATTTT.

This clonotype came up a few times. V gene TRBV6-6 combines with J gene TRBJ2-7; D remains ambiguous. CDR3 size: 13 residues. CDR1 is MNHNY and CDR2 is SVGAGI in the germline V gene (reference sequence). The V gene lost 6 bases and the J gene lost 4 bases, with 13 bases spanning the gap. The DNA for the CDR3 is TGTGCCAGCAGCCCCCCCGGTAATTACGAGCAGTACTTC. It is translated as CASSPPGNYEQYF.

This clonotype was counted only a few times. The chain links TRBV7-3 to TRBJ2-7, with a tentative D call TRBD2 (7 bases). The CDR3 has 13 residues. CDR1 is SGHTA, CDR2 FQGTGA, per germline. Trimming removed 5 bases at V and 7 bases at J, with 15 bases between. The CDR3 bases are TGTGCCAGCAGCATGGGGGGGGCGCTTGAGCAGTACTTC. Protein sequence: CASSMGGALEQYF.

The chain couples TRBV7-9 to TRBJ2-1; no firm D call. The CDR3 spans 14 residues. Germline V CDR1 and CDR2: SEHNR, FQNEAQ (reference sequence). Trimming took off 1 base at V and 2 bases at J, with 6 bases between the two ends. The CDR3 loop reads CASSLVNTYNEQFF. The DNA for the CDR3 is TGTGCCAGCAGCTTAGTGAACACCTACAATGAGCAGTTCTTC.

In this sample, this clonotype turned up many times. V usage is TRBV12-3 or TRBV12-4 and J usage is TRBJ1-6, with TRBD1 as a possible D gene (6 bases). The ends were cut back, 4 bases at V and 5 bases at J, with 12 bases in the middle. This CDR3 is built from 15 residues. CDR3 sequence: CASSYGGAHNSPLHF. The CDR3 DNA reads TGTGCCAGCAGTTACGGGGGGGCCCATAATTCACCCCTCCACTTT.

The rearrangement joins TRBV7-2 to TRBJ2-1; TRBD1 agrees at 9 bases. The CDR3 is 16 amino acids. Trimming removed 5 bases from V and 5 bases from J; junction bases left unmatched: 10. Germline assignment: CDR1 SGHTA and CDR2 FQGNSA. CDR3 nucleotides: TGTGCCAGCAGCCTCCTCGGACAGGGGCGCCACAATGAGCAGTTCTTC. It translates to CASSLLGQGRHNEQFF.

Many counts were recorded for this clonotype. V usage is TRBV25-1 and J usage is TRBJ1-6; D perhaps matches TRBD1 (6 bases). Trimming left V 4 bases short and J 5 bases short, with 15 bases between. CDR3 length: 16 amino acids. Germline values: CDR1 MGHDK, CDR2 SYGVNS. The CDR3: CASSGQGLINNSPLHF. CDR3 nucleotides: TGTGCCAGCAGTGGTCAGGGGCTCATAAATAATTCACCCCTCCACTTT.

V is TRBV7-8 and J is TRBJ1-4, with D maybe TRBD1 (5 bases). The germline V gene encodes CDR1 SGHVS and CDR2 FQNEAQ. The CDR3 sequence is 14 residues long. Trimming pared 9 bases from V and 8 bases from J, leaving 19 bases between. The CDR3 DNA reads as TGTGCCAGTCCTCCAAGGGGAACAGGAGAAAAACTGTTTTTT. Translated: CASPPRGTGEKLFF.